Following are 12 T cell receptor beta chains from one sample sequenced in a study of blood T cell repertoires in COVID-19. Profiled with immunoSEQ multiplex PCR; TCRdb holds only in-frame clones, not every one. The sample contains about 100,000 clones, 89% of which appear only once. Sequenced sample: peripheral blood. The receptors originated from a man aged 35 to 55 with active or convalescent COVID-19.

The rearrangement links TRBV27 to TRBJ2-3; 12 bases map to TRBD2. Trimming cost V 7 bases and J 5 bases; bases outside gene matches: 7. This CDR3 is built from 15 residues. Per germline, CDR1 MNHEY and CDR2 SMNVEV (reference sequence). The DNA of the CDR3 is TGTGCCAGCACCCGACTAGCGGGAGAGGTAGATACGCAGTATTTT. Protein: CASTRLAGEVDTQYF.

V gene TRBV4-1 combines with J gene TRBJ1-4; 9 positions match TRBD1. This CDR3 region has 18 residues. CDR1 and CDR2 from the germline V gene are MGHRA and YSYEKL. V dropped 1 base and J dropped 7; count of bases not matched to a gene: 13. The CDR3 region is CASSQGGQGHTGSEKLFF. The CDR3 DNA reads as TGCGCCAGCAGCCAAGGGGGACAGGGACACACAGGGAGTGAAAAACTGTTTTTT.

V gene TRBV6-5 combines with J gene TRBJ1-2; D is uncertain. Trimming pared 6 bases from V and 5 bases from J, leaving 13 bases between. This CDR3 contains 13 residues. Germline values: CDR1 MNHEY, CDR2 SVGAGI. In DNA, the CDR3 is TGTGCCAGCAGCTTGACTGTCGGGTATGGCTACACCTTC. The encoded protein is CASSLTVGYGYTF.

The rearrangement uses TRBV30 and TRBJ1-1; D gene uncertain. Germline CDR1 reads GTSNPN; CDR2 reads SVGIG (reference sequence). The CDR3 is 11 amino acids. The CDR3 DNA reads as TGTGCTACTAAGGCGGGCACTGAAGCTTTCTTT. Translating gives CATKAGTEAFF. Supplemented by reference TRBV30 and TRBJ1-1, the full variable domain reads SQTIHQWPATLVQPVGSPLSLECTVEGTSNPNLYWYRQAAGRGLQLLFYSVGIGQISSEVPQNLSASRPQDRQFILSSKKLLLSDSGFYLCATKAGTEAFFGQGTRLTVV.

The J gene is TRBJ2-5, the V gene TRBV7-6; 7 bases align to TRBD1. There are 13 residues in the CDR3. Germline CDR1 reads SGHVS; CDR2 reads FNYEAQ. The junction had 4 bases not matched to a gene; V was cut back by 4 bases and J by 5 bases. The DNA for the CDR3 is TGTGCCAGCAGCTCGGGACAGCGGGAGACCCAGTACTTC. This gives the protein CASSSGQRETQYF.

V usage is TRBV21-1 and J usage is TRBJ1-4. TRBV21-1 is a pseudogene. The CDR3 runs to 18 residues. The CDR3 coding sequence is TGTGCCAGCAGCAAAGTAGGTAGAGGGGGGGATGTTAATGAAAAACTGTTTTTT. Translating gives CASSKVGRGGDVNEKLFF.

The chain recombines TRBV3-1 (or the pseudogene TRBV3-2) with TRBJ2-2; perhaps TRBD2 as D (6 bases). Germline CDR1 is LGHDT and CDR2 is YNNKEL (reference sequence). CDR3 length: 14 amino acids. The V end was cut by 1 base, the J end by 6 bases, with 9 bases between. The CDR3 here is CASSQGRGSGELFF. CDR3 in DNA: TGTGCCAGCAGCCAAGGGAGGGGTTCCGGGGAGCTGTTTTTT.

This rearrangement joins TRBV11-2 to TRBJ1-2, with no clear D. This CDR3 spans 13 amino acids. Per the germline V gene, CDR1 is SGHAT and CDR2 is FQNNGV. The ends were cut back, 5 bases at V and 4 bases at J, with 11 bases in the middle. CDR3 loop: CASSPQVGYGYTF. In DNA form, the CDR3 reads TGTGCCAGCAGCCCGCAGGTCGGCTATGGCTACACCTTC.

This clone was detected once. The chain has TRBV28 and TRBJ1-6; D uncertain. The germline V and J ends were trimmed by 5 bases and 14 bases, with 16 bases remaining between them. Germline lookup yields CDR1 MDHEN and CDR2 SYDVKM. This CDR3 is built from 13 residues. CDR3 amino acids: CASSPQVSTALHF. Written as DNA, the CDR3 is TGTGCCAGCAGTCCGCAGGTGTCTACGGCCCTCCACTTT.

The genes are TRBV10-3 and TRBJ2-3; weak D call: TRBD1 (6 bases). Trimming pared 7 bases from V and 2 bases from J, leaving 13 bases between. Germline CDR1 reads ENHRY; CDR2 reads SYGVKD. The CDR3 extends over 14 amino acids. CDR3 in DNA: TGTGCCATCACCCCGGACAGTAACACAGATACGCAGTATTTT. Translating gives CAITPDSNTDTQYF.

The rearrangement joins TRBV7-8 to TRBJ2-7, with D maybe TRBD1 (5 bases). Trimming cost V 1 base and J 3 bases, with 13 bases left between them. Germline V gene sequence: CDR1 SGHVS, CDR2 FQNEAQ. CDR3 length equals 15 residues. For the CDR3, the DNA is TGTGCCAGCAGCTTAGGGACATCTCGTAGCTACGAGCAGTACTTC. Translation gives CASSLGTSRSYEQYF.

The rearrangement joins TRBV24-1 to TRBJ2-1, with 9 bases that match TRBD2. Germline CDR1 reads KGHDR; CDR2 reads SFDVKD. CDR3 length: 16 residues. Germline trimming cut 2 bases from V and 3 bases from J; bases unmatched to any gene: 4. CDR3 sequence (DNA): TGTGCCACCAGTGATTGGGGCGGGAGGGGCTACAATGAGCAGTTCTTC. It encodes CATSDWGGRGYNEQFF.